This T cell receptor (beta chain) was found in a study of blood T cell repertoires in COVID-19. Overall study context: Sources were T cells, B-cell-depleted T cells, or PBMCs; the material itself was cDNA or gDNA.

The germline V gene has CDR1 SEHNR and CDR2 FQNEAQ (reference sequence). Trimming left V 7 bases short and J 2 bases short, with 9 bases between. This CDR3 region has 13 residues. Per the authors' pipeline: Reference gene primer amplification gave estimated nucleated cell counts. Here immunoSEQ multiplex PCR was the method, and the copy in TCRdb shows in-frame clones only, minus some. That table furnishes V, J and clone size, whereas the DNA furnished D and trimming. The top ten hold about 10% of the sample, which has roughly 330,000 clones, about nine tenths seen once. This clone was recorded a few times. Ages ranged from about 18 to 89 years, with residence in under 25 US areas.

V and J are TRBV7-9 and TRBJ1-5; weak D call: TRBD1 (6 bases). Sample: PBMCs or T cells enriched from blood (not recorded which). This TCR was recovered from a woman under 30 who had recovered from COVID-19. CDR3 DNA: TGTGCCAGCACTGGGGGCGGCAATCAGCCCCAGCATTTT. Translated, it gives CASTGGGNQPQHF.